This T cell receptor (beta chain) was captured in a study of shared clonotypes between healthy human individuals. V lost 6 bases, J lost 2 bases, and 13 bases lay in between. This CDR3 has 14 amino acids. The germline V gene encodes CDR1 MNHNS and CDR2 SASEGT. TCRdb's copy holds only in-frame clones and misses some; the assay was immunoSEQ multiplex PCR. Among roughly 650,000 clones listed, 95% to 97% were seen once. Notes on the study in general: Though the depth was large, rarefaction showed that sorted-subset sequencing was incomplete. Memory subsets had estimated richness that was generally smaller than that of naive subsets.

Comment on this clone: Its antigen is as yet unknown.

The naive CD8 subset, CD45RO-negative cells positively selected for CCR7, excluded terminally differentiated effector memory CD45RA+ cells. The donors, all of them Caucasian adults, lived in Nashville, Tennessee. Sequencing was done on a sample of naive CD8+ T cells sorted from blood. The source of this sequence is a woman aged 30 to 39 in good health. The chain recombines TRBV6-1 with TRBJ2-5; D is ambiguous. CDR3 in amino acids: CASSDWTTQETQYF. The CDR3 region has the DNA TGTGCCAGCAGCGACTGGACCACACAAGAGACCCAGTACTTC.